Each of the 9 T cell receptor beta chains below was sequenced from the same sample in a study of identifying expanded T cells in peripheral blood. Sequenced by immunoSEQ multiplex PCR; TCRdb stores in-frame clones only, minus some. The sample records 100,000 to 150,000 clones, more than 80% being singletons. Sequenced input: blood. These receptors originate from a person aged 18 to 69 in good health.

The V and J genes are TRBV6-5 and TRBJ1-2; TRBD1 aligns across 7 bases. V dropped 3 bases and J dropped 7; count of bases not matched to a gene: 8. The length of the CDR3 is 14 residues. CDR1 and CDR2 (germline): MNHEY, SVGAGI. The DNA of the CDR3 is TGTGCCAGCAGTTATGACAGGGCGCTAGGTGGCTACACCTTC. This encodes CASSYDRALGGYTF.

The chain links TRBV7-9 to TRBJ1-1, with TRBD1 matching over 7 bases. V was pared by 5 bases and J by 5 bases, with 11 bases of the junction left unmatched. The germline V gene has CDR1 SEHNR and CDR2 FQNEAQ (reference sequence). This CDR3 region has 15 residues. The CDR3 loop is CASSPRQGGRTEAFF. The CDR3 DNA sequence: TGTGCCAGCAGCCCGAGACAGGGAGGAAGAACTGAAGCTTTCTTT.

Only one count was recorded for this clone. The chain employs TRBV5-1 and TRBJ2-4, with 9 positions matching TRBD2. The germline gives CDR1 SGHRS, CDR2 YFSETQ. V lost 2 bases to trimming and J lost 12 bases; unmatched junction nucleotides: 6. This CDR3 is 13 amino acids long. CDR3 region: CASSLRTSDYQYF. The CDR3 DNA follows: TGCGCCAGCAGCTTAAGGACTAGCGATTATCAGTACTTC.

This chain connects TRBV7-2 to TRBJ1-2; weak D call: TRBD1 (6 bases). Germline V gene data show CDR1 as SGHTA and CDR2 as FQGNSA. V was trimmed by 5 bases and J by 4 bases, leaving 14 bases between them. The CDR3 totals 14 residues. The CDR3 reads CASSPQTGRYGYTF. CDR3 nucleotide sequence: TGTGCCAGCAGCCCCCAAACAGGGCGCTATGGCTACACCTTC.

The chain is built from TRBV6-5 and TRBJ2-3, with 7 bases identical to TRBD1. Per germline, CDR1 MNHEY and CDR2 SVGAGI. The CDR3 sequence is 16 residues long. J lost 2 bases, V lost 3 bases, and 8 bases had no gene match. The CDR3 protein is CASSYRQGTYTDTQYF. CDR3 bases: TGTGCCAGCAGTTATCGACAGGGAACATACACAGATACGCAGTATTTT.

The chain employs TRBV29-1 and TRBJ1-2; no clear D gene. CDR3 size: 13 residues. V lost 3 bases and J 5 bases, leaving 13 bases between the germline ends. Germline V gene sequence: CDR1 SQVTM, CDR2 ANQGSEA. The chain's CDR3 is CSVDRSAVYGYTF. The DNA of the CDR3 is TGCAGCGTTGATCGGTCAGCCGTATATGGCTACACCTTC.

The chain employs TRBV11-3 and TRBJ1-2, with D possibly being TRBD1 (6 bases). Germline V gene sequence: CDR1 SGHNT, CDR2 YENEEA. CDR3 length: 15 amino acids. The V and J ends lost 5 bases and 4 bases respectively, with 17 bases between them. The chain's CDR3 is CASSLGGGAVYGYTF. The CDR3 DNA follows: TGTGCCAGCAGCCTAGGCGGGGGCGCCGTCTATGGCTACACCTTC. Supplemented by reference TRBV11-3 and TRBJ1-2, the full variable domain reads EAGVVQSPRYKIIEKKQPVAFWCNPISGHNTLYWYLQNLGQGPELLIRYENEEAVDDSQLPKDRFSAERLKGVDSTLKIQPAELGDSAVYLCASSLGGGAVYGYTFGSGTRLTVV.

The rearrangement links TRBV2 to TRBJ2-5; D is unclear. Trimming pared 4 bases from V and 2 bases from J, leaving 11 bases between. Germline-derived CDR1 and CDR2 are SNHLY and FYNNEI. The CDR3 is 14 residues long. The CDR3 protein is CASSGWVGQETQYF. The CDR3 DNA reads as TGTGCCAGCAGTGGGTGGGTGGGGCAAGAGACCCAGTACTTC. Using reference TRBV2 and TRBJ2-5 for the parts outside the CDR3, the full variable domain is EPEVTQTPSHQVTQMGQEVILRCVPISNHLYFYWYRQILGQKVEFLVSFYNNEISEKSEIFDDQFSVERPDGSNFTLKIRSTKLEDSAMYFCASSGWVGQETQYFGPGTRLLVL.

A remark on this clone: The CDR3 ends on some other residue instead of the conserved phenylalanine or tryptophan, so this is likely a read error. Because the CDR3's place on the DNA is in doubt, the DNA is left out and the CDR3 is given as listed by TCRdb. The chain is built from TRBV6-1 and TRBJ1-1. In germline, CDR1 is MNHNS, CDR2 SASEGT. With termini counted, the CDR3 has 13 amino acids. The CDR3 here is CASSDSPTVGGLV.